These T cell receptor beta chains were read from a single sample in a study of OX40 agonist ivuxolimab in advanced cancers. Data came from immunoSEQ multiplex PCR; TCRdb stores just in-frame clones and leaves some out. The profile shows over 70,000 clones, more than 70% of them singletons. The specimen comprised CD4+ or CD8+ T cells sorted from blood, sampled in a trial of the OX40 agonist ivuxolimab. The receptors derive from an adult with an advanced solid tumor such as melanoma, head and neck, liver or kidney cancer. Each CDR3 is given with its conserved first and last residue. D genes are given only for firm matches. Some rows mark clone size as missing; the rest say once, few, many or name a class of expanded clone.

>TRBJ2-7|TRBD2|14|.|TRBV5-4
CASNIAGGAYEQYF
TGTGCCAGCAATATAGCGGGGGGAGCCTACGAGCAGTACTTC
>TRBJ2-1|TRBD2|18|.|TRBV7-6
CASSLLAGGGSSYNEQFF
TGTGCCAGCAGCTTACTAGCGGGGGGCGGAAGCTCCTACAATGAGCAGTTCTTC
>TRBJ2-3|.|16|.|TRBV9
CASSVGKGQSTDTQYF
TGTGCCAGCAGCGTAGGAAAAGGGCAAAGCACAGATACGCAGTATTTT
>TRBJ2-1|.|15|.|TRBV5-1
CASSLIGGRNNEQFF
TGCGCCAGCAGCTTGATAGGAGGCCGGAACAATGAGCAGTTCTTC
>TRBJ2-5|.|15|.|TRBV11-2
CASSIPSGLRETQYF
TGTGCCAGCAGCATCCCTTCGGGGCTAAGGGAGACCCAGTACTTC
>TRBJ2-5|.|18|.|TRBV7-2
CASSPTGWGQASQETQYF
TGTGCCAGCAGCCCGACCGGATGGGGGCAGGCCTCCCAAGAGACCCAGTACTTC
>TRBJ2-3|.|15|.|TRBV5-1
CASSNVGGSTDTQYF
TGCGCCAGCAGCAACGTTGGTGGCAGCACAGATACGCAGTATTTT
>TRBJ1-1|TRBD1|17|.|TRBV25-1
CARSPDRETIGNTEAFF
TGTGCCAGAAGTCCCGACAGGGAGACAATAGGAAACACTGAAGCTTTCTTT
>TRBJ2-5|TRBD1|18|.|TRBV4-3
CASSQIQGAPRGEETQYF
TGCGCCAGCAGCCAAATCCAGGGGGCGCCGAGGGGAGAAGAGACCCAGTACTTC
>TRBJ1-6|TRBD1|15|few|TRBV5-8
CASSLGGQGSSPLHF
TGTGCCAGCAGCTTGGGAGGACAGGGGAGTTCACCCCTCCACTTT
>TRBJ2-1|.|14|.|TRBV27
CARLDGGSDDEQFF
TGTGCCAGATTGGACGGGGGAAGTGACGATGAGCAGTTCTTC
>TRBJ2-7|.|14|.|TRBV5-1
CASSFDSTPYEQYF
TGCGCCAGCAGCTTTGACTCCACTCCCTACGAGCAGTACTTC
>TRBJ2-1|.|14|.|TRBV18
CASSPGLAPDEQFF
TGTGCCAGCTCACCAGGGCTAGCTCCCGATGAGCAGTTCTTC
>TRBJ1-2|TRBD1|18|.|TRBV4-1
CASSQENRESRGLYGYTF
TGCGCCAGCAGCCAAGAGAACCGTGAGTCCAGGGGGCTCTATGGCTACACCTTC
>TRBJ2-3|.|14|.|TRBV29-1
CSVELQETDDTQYF
TGCAGCGTTGAATTGCAGGAAACTGACGATACGCAGTATTTT
>TRBJ2-7|.|15|once|TRBV19
CASSIDPQATYEQYF
TGTGCCAGTAGTATAGATCCGCAGGCTACATACGAGCAGTACTTC
>TRBJ1-2|TRBD1|16|once|TRBV25-1
CASSGGQTLFNYGYTF
TGTGCCAGCAGTGGGGGACAGACACTATTTAACTATGGCTACACCTTC
>TRBJ1-3|.|14|.|TRBV30
CAWTMTGSGNTIYF
TGTGCCTGGACCATGACAGGATCTGGAAACACCATATATTTT